This TCR beta chain comes out of a study of cytomegalovirus exposure and HLA in healthy donors. Germline CDR1 is LNHNV and CDR2 is YYDKDF (reference sequence). The V end lost 3 bases, the J end lost 3 bases, and 6 bases lay between the germline ends. The CDR3 loop spans 13 amino acids. Points from the study as a whole: A later analysis reportedly found fewer N-insertions in an Asian-associated ancestry cluster than the roughly 670-donor mean. Among the CMV-associated chains, a few were confirmed in vitro as specific for CMV antigens.

PCR used 60 Vbeta primers and 13 Jbeta primers. Generated by immunoSEQ multiplex PCR, the TCRdb table keeps only in-frame clones and is missing some. The data show 130,000 to 150,000 clones, with 76% seen just once and 1.5% to 2% held by the top ten. Remarks on this clone: Its antigen is as yet unknown.

Sequencing was done on a sample of PBMCs. The J gene is TRBJ2-1, the V gene TRBV15; D remains ambiguous. This TCR was sampled from a middle-aged woman in good health and CMV-seronegative. Here the CDR3 reads CATSRHSYNEQFF. The CDR3 region has the DNA TGTGCCACCAGCAGGCACAGCTACAATGAGCAGTTCTTC.